The 16 T cell receptor beta chains listed next were all sequenced from one sample in a study of blood T cell repertoires in COVID-19 (dated by TCRdb to 2018 to 2020). Library preparation was by the immunoSEQ multiplex PCR assay. The table comes from immuneACCESS by way of TCRdb, which keeps in-frame sequences with V and J called. Part of the clones is missing from these tables; in studies checked, under half for an unresolved V gene and the rest for unknown reasons. Recorded for this sample are roughly 42,000 clones; approximately 92% of them occurred a single time. The ten largest account for under 0.4% of the sample. The sequenced material came from peripheral blood. Receptors were obtained from a middle-aged man with COVID-19, enrolled during active disease.

The chain couples TRBV6-5 to TRBJ2-7; no definite D call. The CDR3 consists of 15 residues. Germline V lookup: CDR1 MNHEY, CDR2 SVGAGI. V lost 4 bases and J 0 bases, leaving 13 bases between the germline ends. The DNA for the CDR3 is TGTGCCAGCAGTTGGGCCCCAAACCCCTCCTACGAGCAGTACTTC. Translation gives CASSWAPNPSYEQYF.

The chain joins TRBV18 to TRBJ2-5, with TRBD1 matching over 8 bases. Trimming cost V 2 bases and J 3 bases; bases outside gene matches: 2. Germline CDR1 reads KGHSH; CDR2 reads LQKENI. The CDR3 is made up of 14 amino acids. DNA for the CDR3: TGTGCCAGCTCACCATCGGACAGGGAAGAGACCCAGTACTTC. Its protein product is CASSPSDREETQYF.

The chain recombines TRBV5-4 with TRBJ1-3; D not resolved. The germline gives CDR1 SGHNT, CDR2 YYREEE (reference sequence). Deletions cut 3 bases from V and 3 bases from J, with 10 bases between. The CDR3 consists of 14 residues. CDR3: CASSSGGLGNTIYF. Written as DNA, the CDR3 is TGTGCCAGCAGCTCGGGAGGTCTTGGAAACACCATATATTTT.

The J gene is TRBJ2-1, the V gene TRBV5-6; perhaps TRBD2 as D (5 bases). The V end lost 4 bases, the J end lost 5 bases, and 7 bases lay between the germline ends. In germline, CDR1 is SGHDT, CDR2 YYEEEE. This CDR3 is 12 amino acids long. DNA for the CDR3: TGTGCCAGCAGCCCCGGGGACAATGAGCAGTTCTTC. Translation: CASSPGDNEQFF.

The gene calls are TRBV29-1 and TRBJ1-1; TRBD1 might be the D (6 bases). The germline V gene encodes CDR1 SQVTM and CDR2 ANQGSEA. Trimming took off 6 bases at V and 4 bases at J, with 18 bases between the two ends. CDR3 length: 14 amino acids. CDR3 sequence reads: CSVTTAGAGTEAFF. CDR3 bases: TGCAGCGTAACAACGGCAGGGGCCGGCACTGAAGCTTTCTTT. Complete variable domain (other parts from reference TRBV29-1 and TRBJ1-1): SAVISQKPSRDICQRGTSLTIQCQVDSQVTMMFWYRQQPGQSLTLIATANQGSEATYESGFVIDKFPISRPNLTFSTLTVSNMSPEDSSIYLCSVTTAGAGTEAFFGQGTRLTVV.

The gene calls are TRBV10-3 and TRBJ2-2; TRBD2 matches 7 bases. The junction had 17 bases not matched to a gene; V was cut back by 6 bases and J by 7 bases. CDR3 length: 17 residues. CDR1 and CDR2 (germline): ENHRY, SYGVKD. CDR3 nucleotide sequence: TGTGCCATCAGCTCCGGGAGTGGGAGGGCCGAGTACGGGGAGCTGTTTTTT. This translates into CAISSGSGRAEYGELFF.

The genes are TRBV19 and TRBJ2-3, with 10 bases fitting TRBD1. Per germline, CDR1 LNHDA and CDR2 SQIVND (reference sequence). Trimming took 7 bases from V and 5 from J; bases not matched to a gene: 6. The CDR3 covers 14 residues. CDR3 sequence: CASTRGQGKDTQYF. The CDR3 bases are TGTGCCAGTACCCGGGGACAGGGGAAAGATACGCAGTATTTT.

In its sample, this clone was seen once. The CDR3 protein is CASSPWTSGNGETQYF. The CDR3 nucleotides read TGTGCCAGCTCACCCTGGACTAGCGGGAACGGAGAGACCCAGTACTTC. The chain couples TRBV18 to TRBJ2-5; 12 bases fit TRBD2. Germline V gene data show CDR1 as KGHSH and CDR2 as LQKENI. This CDR3 has 16 residues. The J segment lost 4 bases and the V segment lost 3 bases, leaving 6 bases of the junction unmatched.

This clone was recorded once. The V call is TRBV18, the J call TRBJ1-2, with 10 bases matching TRBD1. CDR1 KGHSH and CDR2 LQKENI come from the germline V gene. The CDR3 spans 17 residues. Trimming removed 1 base from V and 5 bases from J; junction bases left unmatched: 10. The CDR3 sequence is CASSPQDGQGVWYGYTF. The CDR3 bases are TGTGCCAGCTCACCACAGGATGGACAGGGGGTTTGGTATGGCTACACCTTC.

In this sample, this clone turned up once. V and J are TRBV3-1 (or the pseudogene TRBV3-2) and TRBJ2-1; 10 nucleotides agree with TRBD2. CDR3 length: 18 residues. Germline-derived CDR1 and CDR2 are LGHDT and YNNKEL (reference sequence). V lost 1 base to trimming and J lost 4 bases; unmatched junction nucleotides: 10. The CDR3 DNA reads TGTGCCAGCAGCCAAGGGTTGTCCGGGACTAGCGTTTACAATGAGCAGTTCTTC. Translated, it gives CASSQGLSGTSVYNEQFF.

This chain connects TRBV24-1 to TRBJ2-1; 10 positions match TRBD1. The CDR3 spans 14 residues. CDR1 and CDR2 from the germline V gene are KGHDR and SFDVKD. Losses at the gene ends were 9 bases for V and 8 bases for J; bases not matched to a gene: 9. CDR3 residues: CATSPGQGTYEQFF. The CDR3 DNA sequence: TGTGCCACCTCACCGGGACAGGGGACCTATGAGCAGTTCTTC.

The chain is built from TRBV7-2 and TRBJ1-1; 8 nucleotides agree with TRBD1. Trimming cost V 3 bases and J 0 bases; bases outside gene matches: 0. CDR1 is SGHTA and CDR2 is FQGNSA in the germline V gene. This CDR3 has 14 amino acids. The CDR3: CASSLDRVNTEAFF. The CDR3 DNA is TGTGCCAGCAGCTTGGACAGGGTGAACACTGAAGCTTTCTTT.

The chain is built from TRBV9 and TRBJ2-7; 8 bases map to TRBD2. CDR1 and CDR2 (germline): SGDLS, YYNGEE. The length of the CDR3 is 17 residues. Trimming cost V 2 bases and J 3 bases; bases outside gene matches: 13. The CDR3 DNA is TGTGCCAGCAGCGTTGGGAGCGGGAGTACCGCCCTCTACGAGCAGTACTTC. It yields the protein CASSVGSGSTALYEQYF.

The chain is built from TRBV18 and TRBJ1-5, with 7 bases that match TRBD1. V gave up 4 bases and J gave up 0 bases; unmatched junction bases: 6. CDR1 is KGHSH, CDR2 LQKENI, per germline. The CDR3 consists of 16 residues. The CDR3 region is CASSQDRPNSNQPQHF. DNA of the CDR3: TGTGCCAGCTCACAGGACAGGCCGAATAGCAATCAGCCCCAGCATTTT.

The CDR3, as DNA: TGTGCCAGCAGCTATAGACGACAGGGGGCTGACGAAGCTTTCTTT. It specifies CASSYRRQGADEAFF. V and J are TRBV7-2 and TRBJ1-1; 10 bases are a match to TRBD1. Germline CDR1 is SGHTA and CDR2 is FQGNSA. The CDR3 is 15 amino acids. V was pared by 4 bases and J by 8 bases, with 10 bases of the junction left unmatched.

V gene TRBV29-1 combines with J gene TRBJ1-5; D is unclear. Germline CDR1 SQVTM, CDR2 ANQGSEA. Trimming cost V 4 bases and J 4 bases, with 5 bases left between them. The CDR3 has 11 amino acids. The CDR3 DNA reads as TGCAGCGTTGGAGGGAATCAGCCCCAGCATTTT. It encodes CSVGGNQPQHF. Drawing the rest from reference TRBV29-1 and TRBJ1-5, the complete variable domain is SAVISQKPSRDICQRGTSLTIQCQVDSQVTMMFWYRQQPGQSLTLIATANQGSEATYESGFVIDKFPISRPNLTFSTLTVSNMSPEDSSIYLCSVGGNQPQHFGDGTRLSIL.